These 30 T cell receptor beta chains share one sample of origin, sequenced in a study of blood T cell repertoires in COVID-19. Measured with immunoSEQ multiplex PCR; TCRdb has only the in-frame clones, and not every one. The data hold some 64,000 clones, with approximately 85% observed a single time. Sequenced: peripheral blood. All receptors come from a man aged 50-59 years with active COVID-19.

The chain recombines TRBV6-1 with TRBJ1-2; a weak D match, TRBD1 (6 bases). Germline CDR1 and CDR2: MNHNS and SASEGT. V was shortened by 3 bases and J by 8 bases, with 10 bases between the two germline ends. CDR3 length: 12 amino acids. The DNA of the CDR3 is TGTGCCAGCAGTGAGAGGGGGAGCGGCTACACCTTC. As protein: CASSERGSGYTF.

This clone occurred once. CDR3 bases: TGTGCCAGCAGCCAACAGCAGGGGGCGAGGCAGTACTTC. Its translation is CASSQQQGARQYF. The chain has TRBV3-1 (or the pseudogene TRBV3-2) and TRBJ2-7; the match to TRBD1 covers 8 bases. Trimming took 2 bases from V and 9 from J; bases not matched to a gene: 6. The CDR3 runs to 13 residues. The germline gives CDR1 LGHDT, CDR2 YNNKEL (reference sequence).

J is TRBJ2-7 and V is TRBV6-5; the D gene is possibly TRBD2 (5 bases). The CDR3 runs 13 residues. With 2 bases removed from V and 6 bases from J, the gap between germline ends came to 11 bases. Germline V lookup: CDR1 MNHEY, CDR2 SVGAGI. The CDR3 reads CASSYKGGLEQYF. The CDR3 nucleotides read TGTGCCAGCAGTTACAAGGGCGGGCTCGAGCAGTACTTC.

The chain combines TRBV7-9 with TRBJ1-1; D remains ambiguous. The CDR3 length is 13 residues. Germline CDR1 reads SEHNR; CDR2 reads FQNEAQ (reference sequence). The germline V and J ends were trimmed by 5 bases and 0 bases, with 7 bases remaining between them. The CDR3 loop reads CASSPLMNTEAFF. The CDR3 region has the DNA TGTGCCAGCAGCCCACTTATGAACACTGAAGCTTTCTTT. Supplemented by reference TRBV7-9 and TRBJ1-1, the full variable domain reads DTGVSQNPRHKITKRGQNVTFRCDPISEHNRLYWYRQTLGQGPEFLTYFQNEAQLEKSRLLSDRFSAERPKGSFSTLEIQRTEQGDSAMYLCASSPLMNTEAFFGQGTRLTVV.

The rearrangement uses TRBV7-2 and TRBJ1-6, with 7 bases lining up with TRBD1. The CDR3 has 17 residues. Unmatched junction bases numbered 17, after V lost 1 base and J lost 14 bases. CDR1 is SGHTA and CDR2 is FQGNSA in the germline V gene. Here the CDR3 DNA reads TGTGCCAGCAGCTTAGGTCTCGGAGGGGGCGGTGATAGGGCCCTCCACTTT. Translating it yields CASSLGLGGGGDRALHF. Full variable domain (outside the CDR3, taken from reference TRBV7-2 and TRBJ1-6): GAGVSQSPSNKVTEKGKDVELRCDPISGHTALYWYRQSLGQGLEFLIYFQGNSAPDKSGLPSDRFSAERTGGSVSTLTIQRTQQEDSAVYLCASSLGLGGGGDRALHFGNGTRLTVT.

The chain recombines TRBV11-1 with TRBJ1-3; 7 nucleotides line up with TRBD1. Germline V gives CDR1 SGHAT, CDR2 FQDESV (reference sequence). The CDR3 length is 15 residues. With 5 bases clipped from V and 0 bases from J, the junction kept 4 bases outside the gene matches. CDR3 in amino acids: CASSMRQGSGNTIYF. CDR3 DNA: TGTGCCAGCAGCATGCGACAGGGCTCTGGAAACACCATATATTTT.

The J gene is TRBJ1-1, the V gene TRBV5-1, with a possible D match to TRBD1 (5 bases). The germline CDR1 and CDR2 sequences are SGHRS and YFSETQ. The V and J ends lost 2 bases and 1 base respectively, with 9 bases between them. This CDR3 has 14 residues. In DNA form, the CDR3 reads TGCGCCAGCAGCTTCAGGGAGGCGAACACTGAAGCTTTCTTT. The encoded protein is CASSFREANTEAFF.

V usage is TRBV2 and J usage is TRBJ1-4; TRBD1 aligns across 7 bases. Germline loops: CDR1 SNHLY, CDR2 FYNNEI. After removal of 6 bases from V and 8 bases from J, the junction contained 12 bases not matched to a gene. This CDR3 region has 15 residues. The CDR3 protein is CASRLSGTVGEKLFF. The CDR3 bases are TGTGCCAGCAGATTGTCCGGGACAGTTGGAGAAAAACTGTTTTTT.

The rearrangement uses TRBV2 and TRBJ2-1; the match to TRBD1 covers 7 bases. CDR1 SNHLY and CDR2 FYNNEI come from the germline V gene. After removal of 7 bases from V and 4 bases from J, the junction contained 4 bases not matched to a gene. CDR3 length: 13 amino acids. The CDR3 spells CASNPQGYNEQFF. Here the CDR3 DNA reads TGTGCCAGCAACCCACAGGGGTACAATGAGCAGTTCTTC.

The chain recombines TRBV19 with TRBJ2-3, with D maybe TRBD2 (5 bases). V shed 5 bases and J shed 6 bases, with 18 bases lying between them. This CDR3 has 15 amino acids. Germline assignment: CDR1 LNHDA and CDR2 SQIVND (reference sequence). This chain's CDR3 is CASSPGLTVGDTQYF. In DNA, the CDR3 is TGTGCCAGTAGTCCCGGACTGACCGTTGGGGATACGCAGTATTTT.

The CDR3 DNA reads as TGCGCCAGCAGCCATGGCAGCTCCTATAATTCACCCCTCCACTTT. Its protein is CASSHGSSYNSPLHF. V gene TRBV4-1 combines with J gene TRBJ1-6; D is undetermined. This CDR3 contains 15 residues. The ends were cut back, 3 bases at V and 0 bases at J, with 6 bases in the middle. CDR1 and CDR2 from the germline V gene are MGHRA and YSYEKL.

V gene TRBV5-1 combines with J gene TRBJ1-4; D remains ambiguous. The V gene lost 4 bases and the J gene lost 8 bases, with 21 bases spanning the gap. Germline assignment: CDR1 SGHRS and CDR2 YFSETQ. This CDR3 contains 16 residues. The CDR3 coding sequence is TGCGCCAGCAGCCTAAACAGCGGGTCGGTTGAGGAAAAACTGTTTTTT. Translating gives CASSLNSGSVEEKLFF.

This clone has only a few counts. The chain links TRBV2 to TRBJ1-3; 8 bases fit TRBD1. CDR1 SNHLY and CDR2 FYNNEI come from the germline V gene. V lost 5 bases to trimming and J lost 2 bases; unmatched junction nucleotides: 5. There are 15 residues in the CDR3. The CDR3 loop is CASSHLTGAGNTIYF. CDR3 coding DNA: TGTGCCAGCAGTCACCTGACAGGGGCTGGAAACACCATATATTTT.

This clone appeared once. J is TRBJ2-7 and V is TRBV5-1; D perhaps matches TRBD2 (6 bases). V was shortened by 0 bases and J by 5 bases, with 15 bases between the two germline ends. Germline V gene sequence: CDR1 SGHRS, CDR2 YFSETQ. The CDR3 sequence is 15 residues long. The CDR3 DNA is TGCGCCAGCAGCTTGGCTCGTGCGGGGTCGGACGAGCAGTACTTC. Amino acids: CASSLARAGSDEQYF.

The chain employs TRBV3-1 (or the pseudogene TRBV3-2) and TRBJ1-1, with 8 bases identical to TRBD1. The ends lost 4 bases at V and 8 bases at J; junction bases unmatched: 6. This CDR3 has 13 residues. The germline V gene has CDR1 LGHDT and CDR2 YNNKEL (reference sequence). CDR3 residues: CASSLGQGLEAFF. The CDR3 region has the DNA TGTGCCAGCAGCCTCGGACAGGGCCTCGAAGCTTTCTTT.

The rearrangement links TRBV7-8 to TRBJ1-6; TRBD1 matches 9 bases. Unmatched junction bases numbered 13, after V lost 3 bases and J lost 10 bases. This CDR3 is built from 17 residues. CDR1 SGHVS and CDR2 FQNEAQ come from the germline V gene. This CDR3 is CASSLVNRGRLGSPLHF. The CDR3 nucleotides are TGTGCCAGCAGCTTGGTGAACAGGGGGCGATTAGGATCACCCCTCCACTTT.

The rearrangement links TRBV14 to TRBJ1-6; 8 bases line up with TRBD1. After removal of 5 bases from V and 9 bases from J, the junction contained 6 bases not matched to a gene. Germline V gene lookup returns CDR1 SGHDN and CDR2 FVKESK. The CDR3 runs to 14 residues. In nucleotides, the CDR3 is TGTGCCAGCAGCATAGGACAGGGAGGTTCACCCCTCCACTTT. It is translated as CASSIGQGGSPLHF.

The J gene is TRBJ1-5, the V gene TRBV9, with D uncertain. CDR3 length equals 15 residues. Trimming removed 1 base at V and 1 base at J, with 9 bases between. Germline assignment: CDR1 SGDLS and CDR2 YYNGEE. CDR3: CASSVNAGSNQPQHF. CDR3 nucleotide sequence: TGTGCCAGCAGCGTAAACGCAGGCAGCAATCAGCCCCAGCATTTT.

The chain recombines TRBV27 with TRBJ2-1; D perhaps matches TRBD2 (5 bases). V shed 2 bases and J shed 9 bases, with 26 bases lying between them. This CDR3 has 18 residues. Germline V gene data show CDR1 as MNHEY and CDR2 as SMNVEV (reference sequence). CDR3 region: CASSLQLPWFPRGSEQFF. CDR3 DNA sequence: TGTGCCAGCAGTTTACAATTGCCCTGGTTCCCCCGGGGTAGTGAGCAGTTCTTC.

The chain carries TRBV19 and TRBJ1-5; 7 bases match TRBD1. The CDR3 length is 15 residues. Germline values: CDR1 LNHDA, CDR2 SQIVND (reference sequence). V lost 4 bases to trimming and J lost 1 base; unmatched junction nucleotides: 4. The CDR3 region has the DNA TGTGCCAGTAGTAATTGGGGACAGAGCAATCAGCCCCAGCATTTT. As protein: CASSNWGQSNQPQHF.

The chain uses TRBV6-1 and TRBJ1-6, with D unresolved. The germline V gene has CDR1 MNHNS and CDR2 SASEGT. The CDR3 has 15 residues. V dropped 1 base and J dropped 13 bases, with 17 bases sitting between them. The CDR3 here is CASSEGPRSSSPLHF. The DNA of the CDR3 is TGTGCCAGCAGTGAAGGACCGAGGAGTTCCTCGCCCCTCCACTTT.

The chain links TRBV5-1 to TRBJ2-5, with 13 bases fitting TRBD2. Per the germline V gene, CDR1 is SGHRS and CDR2 is YFSETQ. The ends lost 4 bases at V and 5 bases at J; junction bases unmatched: 5. The CDR3 contains 15 residues. CDR3 DNA sequence: TGCGCCAGCAGCGCCTCGACTAGCGGGGGGGAGACCCAGTACTTC. Protein product: CASSASTSGGETQYF.

Comment on this clone: An end of the junction differs from the germline gene, which may be a read error. V and J are TRBV5-6 and TRBJ2-4; 7 bases match TRBD1. This CDR3 is built from 12 residues. Germline values: CDR1 SGHDT, CDR2 YYEEEE. The CDR3 region is CASSLTGARVNF. The CDR3 nucleotides are TGTGCCAGCAGCTTGACAGGGGCCCGAGTGAACTTC.

V usage is TRBV6-5 and J usage is TRBJ2-7, with 11 nucleotides matching TRBD1. There are 14 residues in the CDR3. V was pared by 6 bases and J by 3 bases, with 4 bases of the junction left unmatched. The V gene's germline CDR1 is MNHEY and CDR2 SVGAGI. This CDR3 is CASRGTGGNYEQYF. The CDR3 bases are TGTGCCAGCAGAGGGACAGGGGGTAACTACGAGCAGTACTTC.

V and J are TRBV3-1 (or the pseudogene TRBV3-2) and TRBJ2-3; 10 bases fit TRBD2. Germline V gene lookup returns CDR1 LGHDT and CDR2 YNNKEL (reference sequence). V gave up 2 bases and J gave up 5 bases; unmatched junction bases: 4. The CDR3 loop spans 15 amino acids. This CDR3 reads CASSQTGLAKDTQYF. The CDR3, as DNA: TGTGCCAGCAGCCAAACGGGACTAGCGAAAGATACGCAGTATTTT.

V gene TRBV10-3 combines with J gene TRBJ1-2; possibly TRBD1 for D (6 bases). The CDR3 is 14 amino acids. V was pared by 6 bases and J by 7 bases, with 18 bases between. From germline, CDR1 is ENHRY and CDR2 SYGVKD. This CDR3 reads CAISRSEGEGGYTF. CDR3 nucleotides: TGTGCCATCAGCCGTTCTGAGGGGGAGGGTGGCTACACCTTC.

The chain recombines TRBV27 with TRBJ2-1, with TRBD2 matching over 7 bases. The CDR3 is 15 amino acids. CDR1 is MNHEY, CDR2 SMNVEV, per germline (reference sequence). The ends lost 8 bases at V and 5 bases at J; junction bases unmatched: 12. CDR3 bases: TGTGCCAGCGGCTTGGGGGGGACGCTCAACAATGAGCAGTTCTTC. Translation: CASGLGGTLNNEQFF.

This chain's CDR3 is CAWMKGQGYGYTF. The CDR3 region has the DNA TGTGCCTGGATGAAGGGACAGGGGTATGGCTACACCTTC. The V and J genes are TRBV30 and TRBJ1-2, with 10 bases matching TRBD1. The V gene's germline CDR1 is GTSNPN and CDR2 SVGIG (reference sequence). The CDR3 consists of 13 residues. The V segment lost 4 bases and the J segment 5 bases; nucleotides outside the gene matches: 4.

V is TRBV29-1 and J is TRBJ2-7; possible D gene TRBD2, 7 bases. CDR3 length: 13 amino acids. Per germline, CDR1 SQVTM and CDR2 ANQGSEA. Trimming removed 4 bases at V and 6 bases at J, with 16 bases between. Here the CDR3 DNA reads TGCAGCGTTGGGGACTACCTAGGGGGCGAGCAGTACTTC. It encodes CSVGDYLGGEQYF.

The chain employs TRBV27 and TRBJ2-4; D remains unclear. Trimming took off 4 bases at V and 4 bases at J, with 14 bases between the two ends. Germline-derived CDR1 and CDR2 are MNHEY and SMNVEV (reference sequence). CDR3 size: 15 residues. The CDR3 DNA reads TGTGCCAGCAGTTCTGGGCAGCTAAAAAAAAACATTCAGTACTTC. The encoded protein is CASSSGQLKKNIQYF.